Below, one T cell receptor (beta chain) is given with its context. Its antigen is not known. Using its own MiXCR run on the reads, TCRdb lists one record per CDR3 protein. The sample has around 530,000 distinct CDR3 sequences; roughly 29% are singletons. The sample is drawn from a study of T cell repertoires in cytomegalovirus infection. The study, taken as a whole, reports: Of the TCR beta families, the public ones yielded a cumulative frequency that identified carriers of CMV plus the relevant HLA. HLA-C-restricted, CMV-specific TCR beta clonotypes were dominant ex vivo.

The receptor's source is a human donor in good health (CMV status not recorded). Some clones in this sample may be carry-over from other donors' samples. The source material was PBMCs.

CDR3: CASSRPGGDTGELFF. The CDR3 DNA reads TGTGCCAGCAGCCGCCCGGGGGGTGACACCGGGGAGCTGTTTTTT. The chain links TRBV5-3 to TRBJ2-2, with 7 bases aligning to TRBD2. TRBV5-3 is identified as an open reading frame with a role that is uncertain. This CDR3 comprises 15 residues. Trimming removed 8 bases from V and 3 bases from J; junction bases left unmatched: 10.